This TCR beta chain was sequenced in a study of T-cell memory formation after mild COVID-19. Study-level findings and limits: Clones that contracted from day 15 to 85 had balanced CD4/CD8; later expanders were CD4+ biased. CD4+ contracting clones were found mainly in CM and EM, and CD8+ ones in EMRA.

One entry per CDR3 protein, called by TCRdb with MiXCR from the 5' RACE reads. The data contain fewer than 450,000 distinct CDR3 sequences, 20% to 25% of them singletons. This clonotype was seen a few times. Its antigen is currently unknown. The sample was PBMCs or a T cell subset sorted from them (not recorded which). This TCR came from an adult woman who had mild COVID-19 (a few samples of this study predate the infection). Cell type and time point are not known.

This chain's CDR3 is CASSFSRGGAGELFF. The CDR3 nucleotides are TGTGCCAGCAGTTTTTCCAGGGGAGGGGCCGGGGAGCTGTTTTTT. V is TRBV27 and J is TRBJ2-2, with TRBD2 as a possible D gene (7 bases). The V end lost 3 bases, the J end lost 6 bases, and 14 bases lay between the germline ends. CDR1 and CDR2 from the germline V gene are MNHEY and SMNVEV (reference sequence). The CDR3 is 15 residues long.